This T cell receptor beta chain came from a study of early stage breast cancer tumors. Study-level information: Samples were sequenced at around 10-fold average coverage.

Blood replicates held 0.5 ug DNA, tumor or normal breast roughly 1.5 ug, two each. Measured with immunoSEQ multiplex PCR; TCRdb has only the in-frame clones, and not every one. The data show 30,000 to 40,000 clones, approximately 69% seen once. This CDR3 has 12 amino acids. V was trimmed by 2 bases and J by 7 bases, leaving 6 bases between them. Germline V gives CDR1 MDHEN, CDR2 SYDVKM. This clone has a handful of counts. This chain joins TRBV28 and TRBJ1-5, with D unclear. This TCR came from a person aged 55 to 75 with breast cancer. The sequenced sample consisted of blood. Written as DNA, the CDR3 is TGTGCCAGCAGTTTAGGGCGACAGCCCCAGCATTTT. Translating gives CASSLGRQPQHF.